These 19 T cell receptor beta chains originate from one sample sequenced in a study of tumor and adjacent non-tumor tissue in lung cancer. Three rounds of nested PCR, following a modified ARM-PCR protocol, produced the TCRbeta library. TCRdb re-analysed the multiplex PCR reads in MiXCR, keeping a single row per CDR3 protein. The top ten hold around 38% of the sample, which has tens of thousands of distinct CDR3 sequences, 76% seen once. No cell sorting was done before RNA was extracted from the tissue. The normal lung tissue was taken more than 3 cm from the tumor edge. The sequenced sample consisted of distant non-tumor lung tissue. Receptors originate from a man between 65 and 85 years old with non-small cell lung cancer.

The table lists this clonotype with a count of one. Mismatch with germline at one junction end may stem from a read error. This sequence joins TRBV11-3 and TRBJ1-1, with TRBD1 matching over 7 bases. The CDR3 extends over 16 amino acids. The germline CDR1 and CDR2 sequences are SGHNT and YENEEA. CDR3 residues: CASSFRDRILSTESCF. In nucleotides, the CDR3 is TGTGCCAGCAGCTTCCGGGACAGAATCCTGAGCACTGAATCTTGCTTT.

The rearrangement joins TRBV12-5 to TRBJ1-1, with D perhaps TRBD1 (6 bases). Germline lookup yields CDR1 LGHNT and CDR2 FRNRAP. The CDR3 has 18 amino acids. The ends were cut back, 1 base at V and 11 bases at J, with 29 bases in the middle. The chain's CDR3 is CASGLAFSGVGGNTDAFF. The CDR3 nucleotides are TGTGCTAGTGGTTTGGCCTTCTCAGGGGTCGGAGGAAACACCGATGCTTTCTTT.

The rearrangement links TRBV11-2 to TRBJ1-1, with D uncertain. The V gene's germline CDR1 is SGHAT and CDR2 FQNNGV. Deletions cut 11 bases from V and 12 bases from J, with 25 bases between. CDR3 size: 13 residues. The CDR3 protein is CACNIGTSDKPFF. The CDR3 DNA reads TGTGCCTGCAACATAGGTACATCCGATAAACCTTTCTTT.

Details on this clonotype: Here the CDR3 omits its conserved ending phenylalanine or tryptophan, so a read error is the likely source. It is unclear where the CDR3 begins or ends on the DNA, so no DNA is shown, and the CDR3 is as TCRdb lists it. The CDR3 loop reads CASSSSFVDEHFL. The chain links TRBV11-2 to TRBJ2-1. Both ends counted, the CDR3 spans 13 residues. Germline V CDR1 and CDR2: SGHAT, FQNNGV.

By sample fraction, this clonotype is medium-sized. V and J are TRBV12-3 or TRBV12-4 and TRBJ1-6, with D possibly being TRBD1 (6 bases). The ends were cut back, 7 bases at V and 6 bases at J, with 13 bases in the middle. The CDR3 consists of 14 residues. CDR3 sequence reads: CASTLGGFNSPLHF. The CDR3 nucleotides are TGTGCCAGCACCCTAGGGGGGTTTAATTCACCCCTCCACTTT.

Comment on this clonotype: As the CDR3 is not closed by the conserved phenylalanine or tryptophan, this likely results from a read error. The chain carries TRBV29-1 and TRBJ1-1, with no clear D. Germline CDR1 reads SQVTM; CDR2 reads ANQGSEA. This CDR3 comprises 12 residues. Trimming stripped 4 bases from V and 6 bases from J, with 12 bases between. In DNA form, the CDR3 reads TGCAGCGTTGTGGCTGAGAGACCTGAAGCTTTCTAT. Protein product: CSVVAERPEAFY.

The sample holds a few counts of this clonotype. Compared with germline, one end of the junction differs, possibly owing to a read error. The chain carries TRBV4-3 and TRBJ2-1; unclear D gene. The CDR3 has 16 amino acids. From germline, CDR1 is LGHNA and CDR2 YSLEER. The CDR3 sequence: CASSQGPYRSYDEQFF. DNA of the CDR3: TGCGCCAGCAGCCAAGGACCCTATCGCTCCTACGATGAGCAGTTCTTC.

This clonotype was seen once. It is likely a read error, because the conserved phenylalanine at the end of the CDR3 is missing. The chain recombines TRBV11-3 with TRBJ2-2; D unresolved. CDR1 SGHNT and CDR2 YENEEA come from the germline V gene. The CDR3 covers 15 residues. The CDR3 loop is CAGSLNPAITGELFL. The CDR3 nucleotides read TGTGCCGGCAGCTTAAATCCGGCAATCACCGGGGAGCTGTTTCTT.

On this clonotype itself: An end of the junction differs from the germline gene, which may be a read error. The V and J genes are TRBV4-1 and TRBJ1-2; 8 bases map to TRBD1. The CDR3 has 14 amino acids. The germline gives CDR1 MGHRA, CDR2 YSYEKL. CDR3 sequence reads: CASSAGTGNYDYTF. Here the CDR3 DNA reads TGCGCCAGCAGCGCCGGGACAGGTAACTATGACTACACCTTT.

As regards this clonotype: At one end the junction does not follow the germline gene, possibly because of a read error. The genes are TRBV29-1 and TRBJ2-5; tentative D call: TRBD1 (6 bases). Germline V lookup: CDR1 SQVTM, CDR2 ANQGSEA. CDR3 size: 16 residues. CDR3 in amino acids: CSVKPFLQTGQETQYF. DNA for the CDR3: TGTAGCGTCAAGCCCTTCCTCCAGACAGGTCAAGAGACCCAGTACTTC.

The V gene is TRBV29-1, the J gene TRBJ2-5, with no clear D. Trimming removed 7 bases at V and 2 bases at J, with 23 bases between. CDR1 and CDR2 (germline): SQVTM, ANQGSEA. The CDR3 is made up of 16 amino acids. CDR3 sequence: CSAKPYLQTHQETQYF. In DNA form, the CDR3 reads TGCAGCGCCAAGCCTTACCTCCAGACACATCAAGAGACCCAGTACTTC.

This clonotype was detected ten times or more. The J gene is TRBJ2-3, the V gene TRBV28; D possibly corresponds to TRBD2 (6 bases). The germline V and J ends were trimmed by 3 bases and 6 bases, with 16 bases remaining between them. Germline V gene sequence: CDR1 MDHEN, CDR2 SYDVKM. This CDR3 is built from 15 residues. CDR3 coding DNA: TGTGCCAGCAGTTTGGATCTCGGGAGTGAGGATACGCAGTATTTT. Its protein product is CASSLDLGSEDTQYF.

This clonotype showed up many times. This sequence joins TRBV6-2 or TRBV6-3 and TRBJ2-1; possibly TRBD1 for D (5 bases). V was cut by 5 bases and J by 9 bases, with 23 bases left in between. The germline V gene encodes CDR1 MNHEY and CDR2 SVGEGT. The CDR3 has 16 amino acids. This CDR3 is CASSQIQGVLMGEQFF. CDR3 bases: TGTGCCAGCAGTCAGATACAAGGGGTTCTTATGGGTGAGCAGTTCTTC.

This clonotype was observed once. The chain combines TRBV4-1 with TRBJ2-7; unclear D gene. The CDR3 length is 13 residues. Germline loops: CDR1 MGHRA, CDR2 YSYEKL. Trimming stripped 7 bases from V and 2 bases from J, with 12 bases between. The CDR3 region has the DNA TGCGCCAGCACCCAGTTGCTGCCCTACGAGCAGTACTTC. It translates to CASTQLLPYEQYF.

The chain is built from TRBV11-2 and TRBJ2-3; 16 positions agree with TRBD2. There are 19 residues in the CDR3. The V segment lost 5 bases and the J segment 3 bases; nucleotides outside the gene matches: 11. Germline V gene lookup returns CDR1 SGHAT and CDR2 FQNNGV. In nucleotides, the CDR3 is TGTGCCAGCAGCCGGGGACTAGCGGGGGGGCCCCGACATACAGATACGCAGTATTTT. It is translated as CASSRGLAGGPRHTDTQYF.

The CDR3 DNA follows: TGTGCCAGCTGCTCCGACGTCTCCTACGAGCAGTATGTC. Protein: CASCSDVSYEQYV. V usage is TRBV11-2 and J usage is TRBJ2-7; D is unresolved. The germline V gene has CDR1 SGHAT and CDR2 FQNNGV. The CDR3 extends over 13 amino acids.

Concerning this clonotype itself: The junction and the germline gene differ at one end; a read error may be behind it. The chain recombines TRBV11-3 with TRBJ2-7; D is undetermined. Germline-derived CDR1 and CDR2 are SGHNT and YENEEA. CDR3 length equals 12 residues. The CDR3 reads CACNLVRYGQYF. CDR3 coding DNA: TGTGCCTGCAACTTAGTTCGGTACGGGCAGTACTTC.

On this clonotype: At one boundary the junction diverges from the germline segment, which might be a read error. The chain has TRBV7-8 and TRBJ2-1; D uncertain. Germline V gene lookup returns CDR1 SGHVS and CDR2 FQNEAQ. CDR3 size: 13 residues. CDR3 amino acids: CASNLVLWDKQFF. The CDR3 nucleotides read TGTGCCAGCAACTTAGTGCTGTGGGATAAGCAGTTCTTC.

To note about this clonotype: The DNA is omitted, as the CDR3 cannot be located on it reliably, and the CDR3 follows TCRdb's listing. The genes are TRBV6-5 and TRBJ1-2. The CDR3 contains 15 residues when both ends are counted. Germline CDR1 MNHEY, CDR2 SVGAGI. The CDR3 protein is CATGEVLRSNYGCTF.